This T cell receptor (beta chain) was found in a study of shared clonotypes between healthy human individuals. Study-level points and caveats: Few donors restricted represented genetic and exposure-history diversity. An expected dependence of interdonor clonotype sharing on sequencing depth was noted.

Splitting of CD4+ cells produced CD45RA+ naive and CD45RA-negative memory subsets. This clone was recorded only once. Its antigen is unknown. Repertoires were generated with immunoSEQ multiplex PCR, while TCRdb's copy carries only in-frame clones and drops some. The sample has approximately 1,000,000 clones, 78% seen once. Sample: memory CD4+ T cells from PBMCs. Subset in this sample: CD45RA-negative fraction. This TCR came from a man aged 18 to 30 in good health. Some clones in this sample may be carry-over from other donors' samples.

In DNA form, the CDR3 reads TGTGCCAGCAGCCAGGATTACAGGGGAAGGAGAGCCAAAAACATTCAGTACTTC. Its protein is CASSQDYRGRRAKNIQYF. V usage is TRBV4-2 and J usage is TRBJ2-4, with TRBD1 matching 7 bases. The germline CDR1 and CDR2 sequences are LGHNA and YNFKEQ. The CDR3 extends over 18 amino acids. With 3 bases clipped from V and 0 bases from J, the junction kept 11 bases outside the gene matches.